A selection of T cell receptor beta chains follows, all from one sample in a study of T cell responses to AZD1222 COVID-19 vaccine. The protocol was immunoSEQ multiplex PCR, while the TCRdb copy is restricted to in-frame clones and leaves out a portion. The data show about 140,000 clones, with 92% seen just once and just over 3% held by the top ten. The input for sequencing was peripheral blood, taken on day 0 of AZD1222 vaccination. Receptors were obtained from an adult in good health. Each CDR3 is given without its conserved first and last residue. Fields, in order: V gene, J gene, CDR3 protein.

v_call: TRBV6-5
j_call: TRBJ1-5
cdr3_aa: ASSGRVGNNQPQH

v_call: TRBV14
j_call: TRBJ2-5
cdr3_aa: ASSQDLIETQY

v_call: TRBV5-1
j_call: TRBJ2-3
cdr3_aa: ASSPSPDTQY

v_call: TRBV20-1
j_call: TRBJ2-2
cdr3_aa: SASGDYYTGELF

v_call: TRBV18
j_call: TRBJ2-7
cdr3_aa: ASSERTSGSLEQY

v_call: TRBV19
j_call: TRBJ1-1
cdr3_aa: ASSLYPPGQVNTEAF

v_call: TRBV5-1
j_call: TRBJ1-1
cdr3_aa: ASSTPGQGVTEAF

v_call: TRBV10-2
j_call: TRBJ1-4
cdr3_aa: ASSWDRWEKLF

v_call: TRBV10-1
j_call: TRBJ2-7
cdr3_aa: ASSPQPSAEQY

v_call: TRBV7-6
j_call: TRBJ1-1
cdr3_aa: ASSLVGGIQGAMNTEAF

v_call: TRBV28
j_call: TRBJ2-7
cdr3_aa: ASRSDSSYEQY

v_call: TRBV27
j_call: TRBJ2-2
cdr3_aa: ASSLDRGLGGELF

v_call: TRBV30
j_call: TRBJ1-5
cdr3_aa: AWGQAGNQPQH

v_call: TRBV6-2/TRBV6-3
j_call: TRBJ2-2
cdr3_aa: ASSYALAGGTGELF

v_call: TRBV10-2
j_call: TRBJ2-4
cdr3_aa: ASRGQTGGQAAKNIQY

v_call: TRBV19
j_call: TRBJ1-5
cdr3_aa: ASSTGDRGKNQPQH

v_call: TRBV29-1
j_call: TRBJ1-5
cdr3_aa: SVEVQDGEPQH

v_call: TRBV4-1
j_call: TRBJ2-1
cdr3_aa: ASSQGEDTINEQF

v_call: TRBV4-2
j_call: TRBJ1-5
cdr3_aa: ASSQRQGNNQPQH

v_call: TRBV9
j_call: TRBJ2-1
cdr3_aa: ASTEEGSHEQF

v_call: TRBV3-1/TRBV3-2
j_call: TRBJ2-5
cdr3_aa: ASSQDVESGSRETQY

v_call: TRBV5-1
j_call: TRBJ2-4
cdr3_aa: ASSKTGGEAKNIQY

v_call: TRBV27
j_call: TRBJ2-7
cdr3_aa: ASRDRGRVYEQY

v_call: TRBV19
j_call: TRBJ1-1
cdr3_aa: ASTSLVENTEAF

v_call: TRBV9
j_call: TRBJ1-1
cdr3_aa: ASSAHREGDTEAF

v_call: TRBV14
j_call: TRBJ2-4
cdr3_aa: ASSQEFTGGHIQY

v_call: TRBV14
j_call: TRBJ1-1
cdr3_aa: ASRGIGGEAF

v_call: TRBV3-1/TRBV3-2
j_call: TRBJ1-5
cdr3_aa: ASSQEDRGGQPQH

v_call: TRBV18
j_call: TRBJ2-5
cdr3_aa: ASSPGGETQY

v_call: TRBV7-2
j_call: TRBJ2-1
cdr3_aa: ASRSSGSYNEQF

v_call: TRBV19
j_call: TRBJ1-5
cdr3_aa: ASRNRGLGNQPQH

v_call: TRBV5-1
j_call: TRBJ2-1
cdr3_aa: ASSLVPGLHNEQF

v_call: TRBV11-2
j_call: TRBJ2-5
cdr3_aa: ASSLVGETQY

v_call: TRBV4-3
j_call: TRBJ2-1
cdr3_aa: ASSQDRGSGEQF

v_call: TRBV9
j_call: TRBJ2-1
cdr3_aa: ASSVARPIDNEQF

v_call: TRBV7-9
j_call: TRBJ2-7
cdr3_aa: ASSLGGRSPYEQY

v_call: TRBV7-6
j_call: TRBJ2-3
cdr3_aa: ASSLGPTDTQY

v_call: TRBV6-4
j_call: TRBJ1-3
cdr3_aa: ASPTRPDTIY

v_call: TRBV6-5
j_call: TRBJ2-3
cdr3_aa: ASSLGLAGDTQY

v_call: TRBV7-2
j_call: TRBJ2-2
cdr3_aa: ASSGQTNTGELF

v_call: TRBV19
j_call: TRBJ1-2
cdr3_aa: ASSTGQGIHGYT

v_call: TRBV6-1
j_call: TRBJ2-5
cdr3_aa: ASSERPAGKETQY